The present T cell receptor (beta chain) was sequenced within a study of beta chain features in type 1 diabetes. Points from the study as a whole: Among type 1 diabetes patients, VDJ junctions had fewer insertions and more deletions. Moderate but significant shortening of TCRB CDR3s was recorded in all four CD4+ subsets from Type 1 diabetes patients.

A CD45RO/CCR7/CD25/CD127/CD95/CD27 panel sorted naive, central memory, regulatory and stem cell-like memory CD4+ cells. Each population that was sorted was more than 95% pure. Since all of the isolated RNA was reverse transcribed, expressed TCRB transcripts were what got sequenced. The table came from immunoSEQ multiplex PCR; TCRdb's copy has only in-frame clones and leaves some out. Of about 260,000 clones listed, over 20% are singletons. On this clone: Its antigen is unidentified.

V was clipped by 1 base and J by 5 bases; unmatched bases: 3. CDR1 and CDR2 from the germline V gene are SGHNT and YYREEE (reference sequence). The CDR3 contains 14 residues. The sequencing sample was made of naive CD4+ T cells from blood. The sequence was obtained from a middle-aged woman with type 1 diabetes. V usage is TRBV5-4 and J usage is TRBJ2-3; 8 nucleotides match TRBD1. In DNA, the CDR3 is TGTGCCAGCAGCTTGCCAGGGGGCGGAGATACGCAGTATTTT. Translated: CASSLPGGGDTQYF.